This T cell receptor (beta chain) was sequenced during a study of T cell responses to AZD1222 COVID-19 vaccine. Points from the study as a whole: Females outnumbered males among donors, who were mostly white British; clonal diversity was possibly underestimated.

Profiled with immunoSEQ multiplex PCR; TCRdb holds only in-frame clones, not every one. The sample has about 76,000 clones, about 88% seen once. On this clone: Its matching antigen is unknown.

The germline CDR1 and CDR2 sequences are ENHRY and SYGVKD. With 2 bases removed from V and 6 bases from J, the gap between germline ends came to 11 bases. This CDR3 contains 14 residues. This TCR derives from an adult in good health. The sequencing here drew on peripheral blood, taken on day 0 of AZD1222 vaccination. The J gene is TRBJ1-5, the V gene TRBV10-3; a possible D gene is TRBD1 (5 bases). The CDR3 DNA sequence: TGTGCCATCAGTGAGATTGGGGGAGCTCAGCCCCAGCATTTT. It translates to CAISEIGGAQPQHF.